This entry lists 29 T cell receptor beta chains sequenced from one sample in a study of cytomegalovirus exposure and HLA in healthy donors. The repertoire was sequenced with immunoSEQ multiplex PCR; TCRdb's copy has only in-frame clones and lacks some. The table records roughly 150,000 clones, roughly 83% of them present only once. The sequenced sample was PBMCs. The receptor set was obtained from a man aged 30 to 39 in good health and CMV-seropositive.

The chain joins TRBV29-1 to TRBJ1-1; tentatively, D is TRBD1 (5 bases). The length of the CDR3 is 14 residues. V was clipped by 4 bases and J by 3 bases, with 15 bases between them. The germline CDR1 and CDR2 sequences are SQVTM and ANQGSEA. CDR3 loop: CSVGDDSLDTEAFF. CDR3 in DNA: TGCAGCGTTGGAGATGACAGTCTAGACACTGAAGCTTTCTTT.

The chain has TRBV2 and TRBJ2-3; D call uncertain. The germline CDR1 and CDR2 sequences are SNHLY and FYNNEI. The CDR3 runs to 15 residues. Deletions cut 4 bases from V and 0 bases from J, with 11 bases between. The CDR3 region has the DNA TGTGCCAGCAGTGGTTCAACAGCTAGCACAGATACGCAGTATTTT. Residues: CASSGSTASTDTQYF.

This chain's CDR3 is CASRGGTGYNEQFF. For the CDR3, the DNA is TGTGCCAGCAGGGGCGGGACGGGGTACAATGAGCAGTTCTTC. The chain has TRBV25-1 and TRBJ2-1; perhaps TRBD2 as D (6 bases). Germline V CDR1 and CDR2: MGHDK, SYGVNS. Between the trimmed V and J ends, which lost 6 bases and 4 bases, there was a span of 13 bases. CDR3 length equals 14 residues.

This rearrangement joins TRBV7-9 to TRBJ1-2; unclear D gene. V was trimmed by 1 base and J by 3 bases, leaving 6 bases between them. This CDR3 comprises 13 residues. Germline assignment: CDR1 SEHNR and CDR2 FQNEAQ (reference sequence). CDR3 DNA: TGTGCCAGCAGCTTAGATAGCCACTATGGCTACACCTTC. This codes for CASSLDSHYGYTF.

The chain is built from TRBV7-2 and TRBJ2-1; 7 bases match TRBD2. Germline CDR1 is SGHTA and CDR2 is FQGNSA. The trim removed 4 bases at V and 7 bases at J, leaving 4 bases unmatched. This CDR3 is 13 amino acids long. The CDR3 DNA reads TGTGCCAGCAGCTCTAGCGGAGGTAATGAGCAGTTCTTC. Its protein product is CASSSSGGNEQFF.

The sample holds many counts of this clone. The chain carries TRBV2 and TRBJ1-4, with 7 bases lining up with TRBD1. Germline loops: CDR1 SNHLY, CDR2 FYNNEI. The length of the CDR3 is 13 residues. Trimming cost V 4 bases and J 16 bases; bases outside gene matches: 12. The CDR3 protein is CASSAQDRRGPFF. For the CDR3, the DNA is TGTGCCAGCAGTGCCCAGGACAGGCGGGGTCCGTTTTTT. Combining the CDR3 with reference TRBV2 and TRBJ1-4 gives the whole variable domain EPEVTQTPSHQVTQMGQEVILRCVPISNHLYFYWYRQILGQKVEFLVSFYNNEISEKSEIFDDQFSVERPDGSNFTLKIRSTKLEDSAMYFCASSAQDRRGPFFGSGTQLSVL.

The rearrangement links TRBV15 to TRBJ1-4, with D maybe TRBD1 (6 bases). This CDR3 comprises 16 residues. Germline V gene data show CDR1 as LNHNV and CDR2 as YYDKDF (reference sequence). The V end lost 5 bases, the J end lost 1 base, and 14 bases lay between the germline ends. As DNA, the CDR3 is TGTGCCACCAGCTCTGCCGGGGGGCTAACTAATGAAAAACTGTTTTTT. Translation gives CATSSAGGLTNEKLFF.

The rearrangement joins TRBV28 to TRBJ2-1, with 8 bases identical to TRBD2. The V gene end was trimmed by 2 bases and the J gene end by 7 bases; junction bases not matched to a gene: 4. The CDR3 contains 14 residues. The germline V gene has CDR1 MDHEN and CDR2 SYDVKM. Here the CDR3 reads CASSLPGLVNEQFF. In nucleotides, the CDR3 is TGTGCCAGCAGTTTACCGGGACTAGTGAATGAGCAGTTCTTC.

The V and J genes are TRBV7-3 and TRBJ2-1; a weak D match, TRBD2 (6 bases). V was pared by 4 bases and J by 8 bases, with 12 bases between. Germline V gene lookup returns CDR1 SGHTA and CDR2 FQGTGA. This CDR3 spans 13 amino acids. DNA of the CDR3: TGTGCCAGCAGCTGGGGGGTAAGCGATGAGCAGTTCTTC. It codes for CASSWGVSDEQFF.

The V call is TRBV6-5, the J call TRBJ2-7; TRBD2 aligns across 8 bases. CDR1 and CDR2 (germline): MNHEY, SVGAGI. V trimming: 2 bases; J trimming: 5 bases; junction bases outside the gene matches: 5. CDR3 size: 14 residues. CDR3 DNA sequence: TGTGCCAGCAGTTACCAAGGACTAGCCGACGAGCAGTACTTC. This sequence encodes CASSYQGLADEQYF.

The rearrangement uses TRBV2 and TRBJ2-7; tentative D call: TRBD1 (5 bases). Trimming took off 4 bases at V and 3 bases at J, with 10 bases between the two ends. This CDR3 region has 13 residues. Germline CDR1 and CDR2: SNHLY and FYNNEI. The CDR3 nucleotides read TGTGCCAGCAGTGTGGGGCACTTCTACGAGCAGTACTTC. It specifies CASSVGHFYEQYF.

This chain joins TRBV7-6 and TRBJ2-1, with 11 bases identical to TRBD2. The CDR3 length is 18 residues. The V segment lost 3 bases and the J segment 2 bases; nucleotides outside the gene matches: 9. The germline CDR1 and CDR2 sequences are SGHVS and FNYEAQ. The CDR3 protein is CASSLALSGRAPYNEQFF. The CDR3 DNA reads TGTGCCAGCAGCTTGGCGCTTAGCGGGAGGGCCCCCTACAATGAGCAGTTCTTC.

The chain links TRBV5-1 to TRBJ2-5; 12 bases line up with TRBD2. The CDR3 runs 15 residues. J lost 4 bases, V lost 5 bases, and 6 bases had no gene match. Germline lookup yields CDR1 SGHRS and CDR2 YFSETQ. In nucleotides, the CDR3 is TGCGCCAGCAGGGAGACTAGCGGGAGTGGAGAGACCCAGTACTTC. It specifies CASRETSGSGETQYF.

V and J are TRBV19 and TRBJ1-5, with a tentative D call TRBD1 (6 bases). CDR3 length: 15 amino acids. Per the germline V gene, CDR1 is LNHDA and CDR2 is SQIVND (reference sequence). V was trimmed by 3 bases and J by 5 bases, leaving 14 bases between them. The DNA for the CDR3 is TGTGCCAGTAGTATCTCTCGCAGGGGCGATCAGCCCCAGCATTTT. This gives the protein CASSISRRGDQPQHF.

The chain recombines TRBV7-9 with TRBJ2-7; D perhaps matches TRBD1 (6 bases). CDR3 length: 14 residues. Per the germline V gene, CDR1 is SEHNR and CDR2 is FQNEAQ (reference sequence). V was trimmed by 5 bases and J by 6 bases, leaving 17 bases between them. This CDR3 is CASSRTAGVPEQYF. The CDR3 DNA sequence: TGTGCCAGCAGCCGGACAGCAGGGGTCCCCGAGCAGTACTTC. The full variable domain, in which reference TRBV7-9 and TRBJ2-7 provide the parts outside the CDR3, is DTGVSQNPRHKITKRGQNVTFRCDPISEHNRLYWYRQTLGQGPEFLTYFQNEAQLEKSRLLSDRFSAERPKGSFSTLEIQRTEQGDSAMYLCASSRTAGVPEQYFGPGTRLTVT.

The chain couples TRBV4-1 to TRBJ1-1, with D uncertain. V was cut by 1 base and J by 1 base, with 7 bases left in between. The CDR3 covers 14 residues. CDR1 is MGHRA, CDR2 YSYEKL, per germline. The CDR3 region is CASSQGRGNTEAFF. The CDR3 nucleotides read TGCGCCAGCAGCCAAGGTCGGGGGAACACTGAAGCTTTCTTT.

The sample holds one count of this clone. The rearrangement joins TRBV11-3 to TRBJ2-3, with 8 bases lining up with TRBD2. Unmatched junction bases numbered 8, after V lost 5 bases and J lost 1 base. There are 16 residues in the CDR3. The germline V gene has CDR1 SGHNT and CDR2 YENEEA. The CDR3 DNA reads TGTGCCAGCAGCCTCCATTGGCGGGAGGGCACAGATACGCAGTATTTT. Residues: CASSLHWREGTDTQYF.

The chain couples TRBV28 to TRBJ1-2; the match to TRBD1 covers 8 bases. Germline lookup yields CDR1 MDHEN and CDR2 SYDVKM. Unmatched junction bases numbered 11, after V lost 2 bases and J lost 6 bases. The CDR3 is made up of 16 amino acids. The CDR3 loop is CASSLPGQVFMDGYTF. The CDR3 DNA reads TGTGCCAGCAGTTTACCGGGACAGGTCTTTATGGATGGCTACACCTTC.

The chain has TRBV2 and TRBJ2-2, with 15 bases matching TRBD2. The germline V gene encodes CDR1 SNHLY and CDR2 FYNNEI. With 7 bases clipped from V and 6 bases from J, the junction kept 6 bases outside the gene matches. The CDR3 extends over 16 amino acids. Written as DNA, the CDR3 is TGTGCCAGCACTGCAGGACTAGCGGGGGGGTCCGGGGAGCTGTTTTTT. Translation: CASTAGLAGGSGELFF.

V and J are TRBV7-9 and TRBJ2-7; D is possibly TRBD2 (6 bases). Germline V CDR1 and CDR2: SEHNR, FQNEAQ (reference sequence). V lost 2 bases and J lost 5, with 13 bases in between. The CDR3 loop spans 14 amino acids. The CDR3 sequence: CASSLLPGSHEQYF. In DNA, the CDR3 is TGTGCCAGCAGCTTACTGCCCGGGAGCCACGAGCAGTACTTC.

The rearrangement joins TRBV6-4 to TRBJ1-6; the D is unclear. Germline assignment: CDR1 MRHNA and CDR2 SNTAGT. V was pared by 5 bases and J by 2 bases, with 7 bases between. The CDR3 length is 14 residues. CDR3 sequence reads: CASSSQAYNSPLHF. The CDR3 nucleotides read TGTGCCAGCAGTTCCCAGGCCTATAATTCACCCCTCCACTTT.

The chain carries TRBV6-1 and TRBJ2-2; TRBD2 is a possible D gene (5 bases). CDR1 and CDR2 (germline): MNHNS, SASEGT. Trimming shortened V by 1 base and J by 1 base, and 10 bases separated the two germline ends. The length of the CDR3 is 16 residues. The CDR3 reads CASSEGRRMNTGELFF. CDR3 nucleotides: TGTGCCAGCAGTGAAGGAAGGAGGATGAACACCGGGGAGCTGTTTTTT.

The chain has TRBV7-8 and TRBJ1-2; D not certain. In germline, CDR1 is SGHVS, CDR2 FQNEAQ. This CDR3 region has 13 residues. Trimming left V 5 bases short and J 6 bases short, with 13 bases between. The chain's CDR3 is CASSTAPRDGYTF. CDR3 nucleotide sequence: TGTGCCAGCAGCACAGCGCCGCGGGATGGCTACACCTTC.

V usage is TRBV11-2 and J usage is TRBJ2-3; tentative D call: TRBD1 (5 bases). The V gene lost 5 bases and the J gene lost 4 bases, with 10 bases spanning the gap. Germline CDR1 reads SGHAT; CDR2 reads FQNNGV. This CDR3 spans 13 amino acids. The CDR3: CASSDSRADTQYF. CDR3 bases: TGTGCCAGCAGCGATTCCAGGGCAGATACGCAGTATTTT.

The gene calls are TRBV18 and TRBJ2-1; 7 nucleotides agree with TRBD2. V trimming: 5 bases; J trimming: 5 bases; junction bases outside the gene matches: 3. The CDR3 runs to 13 residues. Germline CDR1 reads KGHSH; CDR2 reads LQKENI. The DNA for the CDR3 is TGTGCCAGCTCATCCGGGACTAACAATGAGCAGTTCTTC. It encodes CASSSGTNNEQFF.

The chain is built from TRBV14 and TRBJ2-7; perhaps TRBD2 as D (6 bases). The germline CDR1 and CDR2 sequences are SGHDN and FVKESK. With 4 bases removed from V and 0 bases from J, the gap between germline ends came to 13 bases. This CDR3 is built from 15 residues. CDR3 loop: CASSLSSGYSYEQYF. DNA of the CDR3: TGTGCCAGCAGCCTGAGTAGCGGTTACTCCTACGAGCAGTACTTC.

The chain employs TRBV28 and TRBJ1-5; D call uncertain. The CDR3 length is 15 residues. V gave up 2 bases and J gave up 2 bases, with 10 bases separating them. CDR1 and CDR2 (germline): MDHEN, SYDVKM. CDR3 residues: CASSLAHLRNQPQHF. The CDR3 DNA reads as TGTGCCAGCAGTTTAGCACACCTCCGCAATCAGCCCCAGCATTTT.

Only a few counts were recorded for this clone. The CDR3 reads CASSPQGSGNQPQHF. In nucleotides, the CDR3 is TGTGCCAGTAGCCCACAGGGTAGTGGCAATCAGCCCCAGCATTTT. The chain links TRBV19 to TRBJ1-5; D might be TRBD1 (6 bases). Germline loops: CDR1 LNHDA, CDR2 SQIVND (reference sequence). V lost 6 bases, J lost 2 bases, and 14 bases lay in between. The CDR3 has 15 residues.

This chain connects TRBV6-5 to TRBJ2-1; 12 nucleotides align to TRBD2. The CDR3 loop spans 15 amino acids. V shed 5 bases, J shed 5 bases, and the junction held 4 bases outside the gene matches. Germline V gives CDR1 MNHEY, CDR2 SVGAGI. CDR3 amino acids: CASSRTSGAHNEQFF. The CDR3 DNA is TGTGCCAGCAGTAGGACTAGCGGGGCCCACAATGAGCAGTTCTTC.